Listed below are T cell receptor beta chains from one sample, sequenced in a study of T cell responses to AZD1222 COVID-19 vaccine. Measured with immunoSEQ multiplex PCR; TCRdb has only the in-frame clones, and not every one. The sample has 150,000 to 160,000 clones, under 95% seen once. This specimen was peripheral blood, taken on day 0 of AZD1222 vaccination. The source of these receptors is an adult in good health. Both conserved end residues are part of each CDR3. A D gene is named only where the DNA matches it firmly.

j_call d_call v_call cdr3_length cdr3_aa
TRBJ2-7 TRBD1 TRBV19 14 CASSSRDSSYEQYF
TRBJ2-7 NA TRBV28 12 CASSLVGYEQYF
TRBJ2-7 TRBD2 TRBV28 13 CASSRGDGYEQYF
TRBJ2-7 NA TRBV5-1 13 CASSLQEGLEQYF
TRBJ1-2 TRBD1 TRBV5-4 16 CASSLTTGGFDYGYTF
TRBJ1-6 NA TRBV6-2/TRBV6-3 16 CASSAPNKQPNSPLHF
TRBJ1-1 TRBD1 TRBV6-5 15 CASSYLGQMNTEAFF
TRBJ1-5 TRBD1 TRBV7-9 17 CASSLGTGVGDSQPQHF
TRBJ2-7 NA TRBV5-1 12 CASSLGAGEQYF
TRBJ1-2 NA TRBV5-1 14 CASSLGTPNYGYTF
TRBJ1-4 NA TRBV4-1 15 CASSQSSGLYEKLFF
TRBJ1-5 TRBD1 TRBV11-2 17 CAVKTFRINRGNQPQHF
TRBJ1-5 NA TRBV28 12 CASSLTRLPQHF
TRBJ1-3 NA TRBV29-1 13 CSVGTPEGNTIYF
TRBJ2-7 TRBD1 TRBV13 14 CASSQKNTGGEQYF
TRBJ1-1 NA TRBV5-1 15 CASSLVEAGGTEAFF
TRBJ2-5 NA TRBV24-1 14 CATSDFGAGETQYF
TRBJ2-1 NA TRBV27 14 CASSLTRPITEQFF
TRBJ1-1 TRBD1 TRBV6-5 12 CASSQGTGKAFF
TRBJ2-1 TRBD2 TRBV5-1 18 CASREWTSGKSSYNEQFF
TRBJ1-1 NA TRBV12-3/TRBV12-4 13 CASSVGSYTEAFF
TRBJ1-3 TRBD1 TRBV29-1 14 CSVAYRGSGNTIYF
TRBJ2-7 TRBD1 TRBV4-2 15 CASSHPGTGSYEQYF
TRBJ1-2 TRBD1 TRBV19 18 CASSPRAGTGATSPGYTF
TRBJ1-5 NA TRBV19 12 CASRMAFGPQHF
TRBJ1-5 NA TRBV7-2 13 CASSPRGGQPQHF
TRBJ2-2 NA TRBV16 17 CASSSMWGRPNTGELFF
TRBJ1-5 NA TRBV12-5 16 CASGLVAGAGDQPQHF
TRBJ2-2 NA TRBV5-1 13 CASSLKGAGELFF
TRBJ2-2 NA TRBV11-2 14 CASSLERSIGELFF
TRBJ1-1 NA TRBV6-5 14 CASSQAGVDTEAFF
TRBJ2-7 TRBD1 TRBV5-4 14 CASRSEQGGHEQYF
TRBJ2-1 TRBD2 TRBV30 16 CAWSVRTSGSGGEQFF
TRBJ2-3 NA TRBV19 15 CASSIQSRGTDTQYF
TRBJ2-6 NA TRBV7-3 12 CASAQGGNVLTF
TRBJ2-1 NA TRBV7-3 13 CASSPIGTEFKFF
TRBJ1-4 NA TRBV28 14 CASSLEVRDEKLFF
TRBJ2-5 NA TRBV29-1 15 CSVELVTSVQETQYF
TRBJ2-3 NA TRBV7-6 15 CASSLVGGGTDTQYF
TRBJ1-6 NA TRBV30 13 CAWSPGANSPLHF
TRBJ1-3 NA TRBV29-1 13 CSVVGLGGNTIYF